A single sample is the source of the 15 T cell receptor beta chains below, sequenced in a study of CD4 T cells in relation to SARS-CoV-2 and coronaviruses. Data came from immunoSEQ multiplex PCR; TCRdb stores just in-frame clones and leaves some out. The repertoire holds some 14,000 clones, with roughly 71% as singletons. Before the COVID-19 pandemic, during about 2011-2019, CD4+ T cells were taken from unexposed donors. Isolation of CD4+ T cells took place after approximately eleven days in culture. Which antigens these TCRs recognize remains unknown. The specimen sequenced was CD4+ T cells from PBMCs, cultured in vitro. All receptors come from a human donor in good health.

CDR3 residues: CASSQQRGRNEKLFF. CDR3 nucleotides: TGTGCCAGCAGCCAACAAAGGGGCCGTAATGAAAAACTGTTTTTT. The chain combines TRBV11-2 with TRBJ1-4; D is perhaps TRBD1 (5 bases). Germline V gene lookup returns CDR1 SGHAT and CDR2 FQNNGV. CDR3 length: 15 amino acids. Between the trimmed V and J ends, which lost 5 bases and 4 bases, there was a span of 14 bases.

The CDR3 bases are TGTGCCAGCAGCGCAATGGGACTAGCGGTATACAATGAGCAGTTCTTC. Translating gives CASSAMGLAVYNEQFF. The rearrangement uses TRBV9 and TRBJ2-1, with 11 bases lining up with TRBD2. The CDR3 runs 16 residues. J was trimmed by 4 bases and V by 3 bases; bases with no gene match: 6. Germline V CDR1 and CDR2: SGDLS, YYNGEE.

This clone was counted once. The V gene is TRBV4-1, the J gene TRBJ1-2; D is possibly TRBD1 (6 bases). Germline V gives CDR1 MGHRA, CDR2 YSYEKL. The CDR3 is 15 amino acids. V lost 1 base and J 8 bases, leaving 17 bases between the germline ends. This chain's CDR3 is CASSQVLTFRGGYTF. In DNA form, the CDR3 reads TGCGCCAGCAGCCAAGTGTTAACCTTCAGGGGCGGCTACACCTTC.

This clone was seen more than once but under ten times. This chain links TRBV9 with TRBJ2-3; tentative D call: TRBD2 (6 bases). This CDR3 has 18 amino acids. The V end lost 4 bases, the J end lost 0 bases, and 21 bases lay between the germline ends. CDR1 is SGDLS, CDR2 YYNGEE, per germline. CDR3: CASSTPRDHGRSTDTQYF. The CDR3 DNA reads TGTGCCAGCAGCACTCCACGGGACCACGGGAGAAGCACAGATACGCAGTATTTT.

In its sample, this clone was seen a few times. CDR3 bases: TGTGCCAGCAGTCCCTCCCCGGACGGCGTTGAAGCTTTCTTT. Translation: CASSPSPDGVEAFF. The J gene is TRBJ1-1, the V gene TRBV27, with unresolved D. Per the germline V gene, CDR1 is MNHEY and CDR2 is SMNVEV (reference sequence). This CDR3 comprises 14 residues. Trimming removed 5 bases at V and 7 bases at J, with 17 bases between.

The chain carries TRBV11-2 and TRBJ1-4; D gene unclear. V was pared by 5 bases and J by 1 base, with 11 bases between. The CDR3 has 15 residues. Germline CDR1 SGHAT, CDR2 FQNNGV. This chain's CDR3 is CASSPGRKTNEKLFF. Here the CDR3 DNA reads TGTGCCAGCAGCCCCGGCAGGAAAACTAATGAAAAACTGTTTTTT.

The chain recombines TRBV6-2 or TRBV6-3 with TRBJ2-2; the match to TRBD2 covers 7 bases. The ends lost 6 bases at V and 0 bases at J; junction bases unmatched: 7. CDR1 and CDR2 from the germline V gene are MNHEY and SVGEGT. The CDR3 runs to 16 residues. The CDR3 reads CASSRGSFSNTGELFF. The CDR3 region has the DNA TGTGCCAGCAGCCGCGGGAGCTTCTCGAACACCGGGGAGCTGTTTTTT.

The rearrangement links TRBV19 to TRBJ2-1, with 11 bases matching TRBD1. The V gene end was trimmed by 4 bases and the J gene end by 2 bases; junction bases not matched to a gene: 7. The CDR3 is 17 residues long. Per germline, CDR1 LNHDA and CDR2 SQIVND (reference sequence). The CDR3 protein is CASSKYGTGGTYNEQFF. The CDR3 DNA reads TGTGCCAGTAGTAAATACGGGACAGGGGGAACCTACAATGAGCAGTTCTTC. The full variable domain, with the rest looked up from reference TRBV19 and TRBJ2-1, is DGGITQSPKYLFRKEGQNVTLSCEQNLNHDAMYWYRQDPGQGLRLIYYSQIVNDFQKGDIAEGYSVSREKKESFPLTVTSAQKNPTAFYLCASSKYGTGGTYNEQFFGPGTRLTVL.

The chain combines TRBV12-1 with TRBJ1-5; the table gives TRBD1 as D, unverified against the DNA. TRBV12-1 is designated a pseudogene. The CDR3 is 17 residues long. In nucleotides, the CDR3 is TGTGCCAGCCCCGGGTCTCAGGGGTTTATAGGCAATCAGCCCCAGCATTTT. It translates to CASPGSQGFIGNQPQHF.

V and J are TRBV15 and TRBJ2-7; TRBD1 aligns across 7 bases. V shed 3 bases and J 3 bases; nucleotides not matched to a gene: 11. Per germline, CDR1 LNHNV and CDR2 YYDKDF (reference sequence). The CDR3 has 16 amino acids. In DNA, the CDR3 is TGTGCCACCAGCAGTGGGGGTGCACAGGGGCTCTACGAGCAGTACTTC. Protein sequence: CATSSGGAQGLYEQYF. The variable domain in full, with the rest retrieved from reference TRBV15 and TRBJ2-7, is DAMVIQNPRYQVTQFGKPVTLSCSQTLNHNVMYWYQQKSSQAPKLLFHYYDKDFNNEADTPDNFQSRRPNTSFCFLDIRSPGLGDTAMYLCATSSGGAQGLYEQYFGPGTRLTVT.

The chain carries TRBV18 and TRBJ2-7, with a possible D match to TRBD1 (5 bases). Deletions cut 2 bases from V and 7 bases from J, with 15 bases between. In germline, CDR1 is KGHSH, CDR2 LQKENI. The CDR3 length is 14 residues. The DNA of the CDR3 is TGTGCCAGCTCACCAAATCTAGGGGTGCCGGAGCAGTACTTC. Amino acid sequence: CASSPNLGVPEQYF.

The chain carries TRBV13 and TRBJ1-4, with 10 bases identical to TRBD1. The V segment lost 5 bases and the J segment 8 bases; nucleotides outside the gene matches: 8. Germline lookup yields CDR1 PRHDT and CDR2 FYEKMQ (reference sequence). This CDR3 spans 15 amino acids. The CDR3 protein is CASSARDRGTEKLFF. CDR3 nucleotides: TGTGCCAGCAGCGCCCGGGACAGGGGAACGGAAAAACTGTTTTTT.

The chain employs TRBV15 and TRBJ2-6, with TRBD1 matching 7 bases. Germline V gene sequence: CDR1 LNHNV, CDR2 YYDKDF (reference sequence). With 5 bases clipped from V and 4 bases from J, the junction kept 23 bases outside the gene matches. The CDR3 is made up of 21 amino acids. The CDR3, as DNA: TGTGCCACCAGCTCCTACCCCCCCGGGACAGTGATCATAGCGGGGGCCAACGTCCTGACTTTC. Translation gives CATSSYPPGTVIIAGANVLTF.

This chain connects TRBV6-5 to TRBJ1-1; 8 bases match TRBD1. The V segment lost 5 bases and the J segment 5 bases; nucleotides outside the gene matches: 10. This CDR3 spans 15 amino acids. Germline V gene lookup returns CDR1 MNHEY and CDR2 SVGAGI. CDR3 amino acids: CASSPEGTGETEAFF. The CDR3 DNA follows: TGTGCCAGCAGTCCGGAAGGGACAGGAGAGACTGAAGCTTTCTTT.

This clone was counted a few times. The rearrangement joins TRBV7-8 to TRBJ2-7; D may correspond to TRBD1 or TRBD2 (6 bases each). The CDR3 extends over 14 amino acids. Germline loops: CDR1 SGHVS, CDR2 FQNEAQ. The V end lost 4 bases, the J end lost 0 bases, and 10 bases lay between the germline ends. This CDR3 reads CASSSGGSSYEQYF. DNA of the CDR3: TGTGCCAGCAGCTCCGGGGGCAGCTCCTACGAGCAGTACTTC.